This record concerns one T cell receptor beta chain sequence. Some clones are missing from TCRdb's copy, which holds only in-frame ones; the method was immunoSEQ multiplex PCR. The table has more than 140,000 clones, almost 90% seen once; the top ten hold 1.5% to 1.9%. The CDR3 runs to 15 residues. CDR1 is MGHRA, CDR2 YSYEKL, per germline. V dropped 2 bases and J dropped 3; count of bases not matched to a gene: 4. The data stem from a study of blood T cell repertoires in COVID-19. J is TRBJ1-5 and V is TRBV4-1, with TRBD1 identical over 7 bases. Source material: peripheral blood. The TCR comes from a woman aged 60-75 years with acute or convalescent COVID-19. CDR3 nucleotides: TGCGCCAGCAGCCAACCCACAGGGGTCAATCAGCCCCAGCATTTT. This sequence encodes CASSQPTGVNQPQHF.